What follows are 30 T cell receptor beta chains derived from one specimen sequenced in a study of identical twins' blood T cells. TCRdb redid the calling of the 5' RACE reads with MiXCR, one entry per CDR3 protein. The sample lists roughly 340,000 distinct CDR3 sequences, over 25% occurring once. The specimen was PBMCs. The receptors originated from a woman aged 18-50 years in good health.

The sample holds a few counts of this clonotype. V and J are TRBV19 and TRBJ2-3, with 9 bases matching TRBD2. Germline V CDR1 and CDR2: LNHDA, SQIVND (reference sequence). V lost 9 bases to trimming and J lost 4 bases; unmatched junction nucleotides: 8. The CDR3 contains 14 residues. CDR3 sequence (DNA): TGTGCCAGCACACTAGCGGGTGGAGCAGATACGCAGTATTTT. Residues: CASTLAGGADTQYF. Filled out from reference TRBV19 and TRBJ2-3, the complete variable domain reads DGGITQSPKYLFRKEGQNVTLSCEQNLNHDAMYWYRQDPGQGLRLIYYSQIVNDFQKGDIAEGYSVSREKKESFPLTVTSAQKNPTAFYLCASTLAGGADTQYFGPGTRLTVL.

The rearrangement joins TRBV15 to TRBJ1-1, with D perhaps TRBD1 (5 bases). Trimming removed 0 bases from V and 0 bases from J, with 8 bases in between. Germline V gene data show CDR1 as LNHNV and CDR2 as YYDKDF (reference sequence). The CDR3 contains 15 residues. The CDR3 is CATSRDPRVNTEAFF. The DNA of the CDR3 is TGTGCCACCAGCAGAGATCCCAGGGTGAACACTGAAGCTTTCTTT.

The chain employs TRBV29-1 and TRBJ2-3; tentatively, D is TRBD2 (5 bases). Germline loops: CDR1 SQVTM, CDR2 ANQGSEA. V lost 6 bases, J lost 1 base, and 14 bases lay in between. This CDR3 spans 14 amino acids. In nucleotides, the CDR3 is TGCAGCGTATCCGGGGAAGGAGGCACAGATACGCAGTATTTT. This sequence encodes CSVSGEGGTDTQYF.

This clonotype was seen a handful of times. The CDR3 region has the DNA TGTGCCAGCAGTTGGGACTTAGCGGGAGTCTCCTACAATGAGCAGTTCTTC. It is translated as CASSWDLAGVSYNEQFF. This chain connects TRBV6-2 or TRBV6-3 to TRBJ2-1; TRBD2 agrees at 9 bases. Germline V CDR1 and CDR2: MNHEY, SVGEGT. V shed 4 bases and J 0 bases; nucleotides not matched to a gene: 7. The CDR3 consists of 17 residues.

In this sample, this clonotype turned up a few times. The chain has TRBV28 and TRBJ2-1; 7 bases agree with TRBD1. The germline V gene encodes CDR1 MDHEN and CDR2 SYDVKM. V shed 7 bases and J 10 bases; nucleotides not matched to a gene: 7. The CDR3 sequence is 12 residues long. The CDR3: CASKTRGSEQFF. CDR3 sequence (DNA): TGTGCCAGCAAAACCAGGGGGAGCGAGCAGTTCTTC.

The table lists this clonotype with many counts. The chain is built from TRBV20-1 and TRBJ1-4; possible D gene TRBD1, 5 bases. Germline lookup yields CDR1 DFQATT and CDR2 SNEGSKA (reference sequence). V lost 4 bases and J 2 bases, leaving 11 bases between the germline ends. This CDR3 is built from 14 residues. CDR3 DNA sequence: TGCAGTGCTACTCCAGGGTCCACTAATGAAAAACTGTTTTTT. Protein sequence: CSATPGSTNEKLFF.

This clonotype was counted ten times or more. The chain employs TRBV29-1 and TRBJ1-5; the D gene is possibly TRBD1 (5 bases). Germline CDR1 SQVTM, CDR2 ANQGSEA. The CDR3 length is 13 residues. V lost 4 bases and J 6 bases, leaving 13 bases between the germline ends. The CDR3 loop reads CSVVGGNGQPQHF. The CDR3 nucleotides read TGCAGCGTTGTCGGGGGAAATGGTCAGCCCCAGCATTTT.

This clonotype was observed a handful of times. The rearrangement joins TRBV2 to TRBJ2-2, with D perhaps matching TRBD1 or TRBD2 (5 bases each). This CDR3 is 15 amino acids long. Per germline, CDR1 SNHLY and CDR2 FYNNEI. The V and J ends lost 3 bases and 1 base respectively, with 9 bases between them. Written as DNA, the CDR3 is TGTGCCAGCAGTGAGGGACCCATGAACACCGGGGAGCTGTTTTTT. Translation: CASSEGPMNTGELFF.

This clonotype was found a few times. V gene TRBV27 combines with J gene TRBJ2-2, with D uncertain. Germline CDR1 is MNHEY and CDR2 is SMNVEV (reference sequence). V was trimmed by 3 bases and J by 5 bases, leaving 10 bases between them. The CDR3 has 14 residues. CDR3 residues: CASSFTVRTGELFF. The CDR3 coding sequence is TGTGCCAGCAGTTTTACAGTTAGGACCGGGGAGCTGTTTTTT.

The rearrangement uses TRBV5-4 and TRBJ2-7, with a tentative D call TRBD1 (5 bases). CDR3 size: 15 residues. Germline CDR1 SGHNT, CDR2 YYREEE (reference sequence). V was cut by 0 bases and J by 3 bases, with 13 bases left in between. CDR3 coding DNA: TGTGCCAGCAGCTTGGCCGGTTTTCAGGGCTACGAGCAGTACTTC. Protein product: CASSLAGFQGYEQYF.

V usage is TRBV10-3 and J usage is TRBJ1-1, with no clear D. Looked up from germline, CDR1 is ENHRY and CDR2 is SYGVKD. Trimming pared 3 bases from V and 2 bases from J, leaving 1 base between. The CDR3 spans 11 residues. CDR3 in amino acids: CAISDNTEAFF. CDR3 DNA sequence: TGTGCCATCAGTGACAACACTGAAGCTTTCTTT.

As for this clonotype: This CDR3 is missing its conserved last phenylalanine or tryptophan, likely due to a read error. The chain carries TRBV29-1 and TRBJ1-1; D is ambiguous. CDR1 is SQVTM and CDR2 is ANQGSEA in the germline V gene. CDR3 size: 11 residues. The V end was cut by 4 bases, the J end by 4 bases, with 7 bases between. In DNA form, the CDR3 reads TGCAGCGTTGTCGCCACCACTGAAGCTTTCCTT. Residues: CSVVATTEAFL.

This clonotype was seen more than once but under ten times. CDR3 DNA sequence: TGTGCCAGCAGTTTGGGACCGAACTATAATTCACCCCTCCACTTT. Its protein is CASSLGPNYNSPLHF. The V gene is TRBV6-2 or TRBV6-3, the J gene TRBJ1-6; weak D call: TRBD1 (5 bases). Between the trimmed V and J ends, which lost 4 bases and 3 bases, there was a span of 10 bases. The CDR3 contains 15 residues. The germline gives CDR1 MNHEY, CDR2 SVGEGT.

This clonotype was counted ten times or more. The CDR3 is CAISGDGETQYF. The CDR3 region has the DNA TGTGCCATCAGTGGTGACGGAGAGACCCAGTACTTC. The chain carries TRBV10-3 and TRBJ2-5; D gene ambiguous. The V end lost 4 bases, the J end lost 4 bases, and 7 bases lay between the germline ends. This CDR3 is built from 12 residues. The germline V gene has CDR1 ENHRY and CDR2 SYGVKD.

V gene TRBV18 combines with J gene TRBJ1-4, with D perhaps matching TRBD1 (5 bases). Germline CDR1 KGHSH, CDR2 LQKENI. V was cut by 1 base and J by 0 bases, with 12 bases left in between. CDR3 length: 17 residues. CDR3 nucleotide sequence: TGTGCCAGCTCACCACGAGACAGCCCCACAACTAATGAAAAACTGTTTTTT. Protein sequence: CASSPRDSPTTNEKLFF.

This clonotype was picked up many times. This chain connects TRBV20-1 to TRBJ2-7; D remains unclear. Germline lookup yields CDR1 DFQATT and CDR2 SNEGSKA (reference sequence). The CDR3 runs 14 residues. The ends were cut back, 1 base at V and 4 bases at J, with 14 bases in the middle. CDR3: CSARVSPPVYEQYF. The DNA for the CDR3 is TGCAGTGCTAGAGTTTCCCCTCCCGTTTACGAGCAGTACTTC.

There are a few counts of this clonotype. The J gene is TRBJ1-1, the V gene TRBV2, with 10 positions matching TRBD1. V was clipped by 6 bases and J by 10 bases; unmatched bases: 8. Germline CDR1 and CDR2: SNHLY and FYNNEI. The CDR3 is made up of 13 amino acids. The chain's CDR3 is CASSPDRTGGAFF. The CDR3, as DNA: TGTGCCAGCAGCCCAGATCGGACAGGGGGAGCTTTCTTT.

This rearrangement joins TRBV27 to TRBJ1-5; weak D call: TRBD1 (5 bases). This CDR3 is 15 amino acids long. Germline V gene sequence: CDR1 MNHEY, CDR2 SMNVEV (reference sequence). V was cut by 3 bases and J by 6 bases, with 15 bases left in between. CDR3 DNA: TGTGCCAGCAGTTTGAGTGGTGTCGGGGGTCAGCCCCAGCATTTT. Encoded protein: CASSLSGVGGQPQHF.

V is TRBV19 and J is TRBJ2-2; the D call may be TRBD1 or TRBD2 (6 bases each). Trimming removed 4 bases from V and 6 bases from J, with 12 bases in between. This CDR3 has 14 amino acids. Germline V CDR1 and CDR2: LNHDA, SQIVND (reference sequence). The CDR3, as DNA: TGTGCCAGTAGTACGGACAGCGGGCCCGGGGAGCTGTTTTTT. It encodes CASSTDSGPGELFF.

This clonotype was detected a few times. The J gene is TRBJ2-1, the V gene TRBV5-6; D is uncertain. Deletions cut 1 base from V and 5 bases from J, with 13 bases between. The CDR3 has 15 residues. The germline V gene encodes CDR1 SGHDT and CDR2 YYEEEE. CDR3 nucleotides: TGTGCCAGCAGCTTGATGGGTCCTCAAAACAATGAGCAGTTCTTC. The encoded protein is CASSLMGPQNNEQFF.

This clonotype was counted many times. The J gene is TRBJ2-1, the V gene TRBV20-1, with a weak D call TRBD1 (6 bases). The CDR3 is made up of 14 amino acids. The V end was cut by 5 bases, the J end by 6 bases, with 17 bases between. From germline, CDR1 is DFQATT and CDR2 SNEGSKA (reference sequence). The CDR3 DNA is TGCAGTGCTTGGGGAAGGACAGTAATCAATGAGCAGTTCTTC. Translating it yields CSAWGRTVINEQFF.

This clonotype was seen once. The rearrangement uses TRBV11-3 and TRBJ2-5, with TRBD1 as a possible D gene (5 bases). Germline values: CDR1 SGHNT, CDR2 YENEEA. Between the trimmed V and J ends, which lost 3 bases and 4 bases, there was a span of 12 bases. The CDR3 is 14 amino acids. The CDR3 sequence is CASSFSGKGETQYF. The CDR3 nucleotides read TGTGCCAGCAGCTTCTCAGGGAAGGGAGAGACCCAGTACTTC.

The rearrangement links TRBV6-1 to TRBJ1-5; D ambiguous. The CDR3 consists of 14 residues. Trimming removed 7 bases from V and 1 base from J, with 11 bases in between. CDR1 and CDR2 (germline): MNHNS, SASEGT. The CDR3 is CASNHPTSNQPQHF. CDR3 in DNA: TGTGCCAGCAATCACCCAACGAGCAATCAGCCCCAGCATTTT.

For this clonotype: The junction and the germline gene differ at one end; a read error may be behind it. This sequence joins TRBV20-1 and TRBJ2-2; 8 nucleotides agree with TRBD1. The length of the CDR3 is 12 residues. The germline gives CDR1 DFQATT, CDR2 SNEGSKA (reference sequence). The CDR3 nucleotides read TGCAGTGCTAAACAGGGGGTCGGGGGGCTGTTTTTT. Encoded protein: CSAKQGVGGLFF.

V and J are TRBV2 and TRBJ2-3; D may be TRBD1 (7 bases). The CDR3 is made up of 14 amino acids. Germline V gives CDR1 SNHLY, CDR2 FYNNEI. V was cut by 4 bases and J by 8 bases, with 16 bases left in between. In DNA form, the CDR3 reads TGTGCCAGCAGTGCAGGGACAGCGCGGGGTACGCAGTATTTT. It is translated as CASSAGTARGTQYF.

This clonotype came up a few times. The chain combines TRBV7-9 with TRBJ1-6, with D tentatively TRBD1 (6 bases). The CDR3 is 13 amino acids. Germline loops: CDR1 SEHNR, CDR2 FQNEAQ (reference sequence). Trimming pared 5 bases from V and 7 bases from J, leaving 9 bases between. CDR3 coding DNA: TGTGCCAGCAGCGCCACAGGGAATTCACCCCTCCACTTT. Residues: CASSATGNSPLHF.

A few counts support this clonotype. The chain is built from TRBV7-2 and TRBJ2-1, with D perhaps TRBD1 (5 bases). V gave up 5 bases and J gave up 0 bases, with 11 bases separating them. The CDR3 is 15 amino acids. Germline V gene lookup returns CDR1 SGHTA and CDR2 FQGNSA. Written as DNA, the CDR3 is TGTGCCAGCAGCCCCCGGACATTCTCCTACAATGAGCAGTTCTTC. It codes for CASSPRTFSYNEQFF.

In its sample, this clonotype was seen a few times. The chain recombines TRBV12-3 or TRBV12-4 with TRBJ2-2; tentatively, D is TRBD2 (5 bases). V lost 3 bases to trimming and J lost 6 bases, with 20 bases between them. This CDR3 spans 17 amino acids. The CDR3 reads CASSLATLALYSGELFF. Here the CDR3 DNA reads TGTGCCAGCAGTTTGGCGACTCTAGCCCTGTATTCCGGGGAGCTGTTTTTT.

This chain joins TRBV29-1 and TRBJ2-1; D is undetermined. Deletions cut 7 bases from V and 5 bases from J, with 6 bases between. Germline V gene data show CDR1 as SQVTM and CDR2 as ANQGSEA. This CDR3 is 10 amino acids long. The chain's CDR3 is CSAQNNEQFF. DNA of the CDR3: TGCAGCGCCCAGAACAATGAGCAGTTCTTC.

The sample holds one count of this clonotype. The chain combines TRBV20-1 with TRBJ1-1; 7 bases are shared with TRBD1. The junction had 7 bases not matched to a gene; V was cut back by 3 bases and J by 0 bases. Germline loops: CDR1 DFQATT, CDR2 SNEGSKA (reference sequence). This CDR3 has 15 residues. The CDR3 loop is CSARVGGAMNTEAFF. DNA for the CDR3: TGCAGTGCTAGGGTAGGGGGCGCGATGAACACTGAAGCTTTCTTT.